Listed below are T cell receptor beta chains from one sample, sequenced in a study of OX40 agonist ivuxolimab in advanced cancers. Method: immunoSEQ multiplex PCR; TCRdb's copy keeps in-frame clones and lacks some. Among around 90,000 clones listed, 70% to 90% were seen once. Sample: CD4+ or CD8+ T cells sorted from blood, taken in a trial of the OX40 agonist ivuxolimab. The source is an adult with an advanced solid tumor such as melanoma, head and neck, liver or kidney cancer. Each CDR3 is given with its conserved first and last residue. A D gene is named only where the DNA matches it firmly. The size field is filled for only some rows; it gives once, few, many or a size class.

j_call d_call clone_size v_call cdr3_aa cdr3_nt
TRBJ2-7 TRBD2 . TRBV29-1 CSVRLAALYEQYF TGCAGCGTGAGACTAGCGGCGCTATACGAGCAGTACTTC
TRBJ2-7 TRBD2 . TRBV5-1 CASSAGGEQYF TGCGCCAGCAGCGCGGGGGGCGAGCAGTACTTC
TRBJ1-2 . . TRBV6-5 CASSQDAADGYTF TGTGCCAGCAGCCAAGATGCTGCCGATGGCTACACCTTC
TRBJ2-4 . . TRBV2 CASSEWGALAKNIQYF TGTGCCAGCAGTGAATGGGGGGCGCTGGCCAAAAACATTCAGTACTTC
TRBJ1-2 TRBD1 . TRBV4-2 CASSQDRGTGGFYGYTF TGTGCCAGCAGCCAAGATCGGGGGACAGGCGGGTTCTATGGCTACACCTTC
TRBJ2-7 TRBD1 . TRBV6-5 CASRNTGGSYEQYF TGTGCCAGCAGAAACACAGGGGGCAGCTACGAGCAGTACTTC
TRBJ2-7 TRBD1 . TRBV6-6 CASKGTATYEQYF TGTGCCAGCAAAGGGACAGCGACCTACGAGCAGTACTTC
TRBJ1-5 . . TRBV10-3 CAISDLGGEGQPQHF TGTGCCATCAGTGATTTGGGGGGCGAGGGACAGCCCCAGCATTTT
TRBJ2-7 . . TRBV25-1 CATQGSSYEQYF TGTGCCACCCAAGGTTCTTCCTACGAGCAGTACTTC
TRBJ2-7 TRBD2 . TRBV5-6 CASSRRFSGSYEQYF TGTGCCAGCAGCCGCCGGTTTAGCGGGAGCTACGAGCAGTACTTC
TRBJ2-1 TRBD2 . TRBV28 CASSLPITSGDQQFF TGTGCCAGCAGTTTGCCTATCACTAGCGGCGATCAGCAGTTCTTC
TRBJ2-5 . . TRBV27 CASSLSTLRWETQYF TGTGCCAGCAGTTTATCAACCCTGAGATGGGAGACCCAGTACTTC
TRBJ2-7 . . TRBV27 CASSLGGLEQYF TGTGCCAGCAGTTTAGGAGGGCTCGAGCAGTACTTC
TRBJ2-7 . . TRBV6-5 CASSDRGLNEQYF TGTGCCAGCAGTGACAGAGGACTAAACGAGCAGTACTTC
TRBJ2-5 . . TRBV6-5 CASSYSGWETQYF TGTGCCAGCAGTTACTCAGGGTGGGAGACCCAGTACTTC
TRBJ2-7 . . TRBV11-3 CASSLGGPYEQYF TGTGCCAGCAGCCTTGGGGGTCCCTACGAGCAGTACTTC
TRBJ2-3 TRBD2 . TRBV2 CASRGLAGGARGDTQYF TGTGCCAGCAGGGGTCTAGCGGGGGGTGCACGGGGCGATACGCAGTATTTT
TRBJ1-5 . . TRBV5-1 CASSLRESNQPQHF TGCGCCAGCAGCTTGCGGGAGAGCAATCAGCCCCAGCATTTT
TRBJ1-5 . . TRBV4-1 CASSQEGIGNIHQPQHF TGCGCCAGCAGCCAAGAAGGGATAGGGAATATTCATCAGCCCCAGCATTTT
TRBJ2-2 . . TRBV9 CASSRSRITNTGELFF TGTGCCAGCAGCCGCTCGAGGATAACGAACACCGGGGAGCTGTTTTTT
TRBJ1-4 TRBD1 . TRBV6-1 CASSEARQGAGKLFF TGTGCCAGCAGTGAAGCAAGACAGGGGGCAGGAAAACTGTTTTTT
TRBJ2-7 TRBD2 . TRBV20-1 CLLGGGEQYF TGCCTACTCGGGGGGGGCGAGCAGTACTTC
TRBJ2-7 TRBD1 . TRBV28 CASSKGRTIRDREGYEQYF TGTGCCAGCAGTAAAGGTCGAACAATCCGGGACAGGGAAGGATACGAGCAGTACTTC
TRBJ2-1 TRBD2 . TRBV10-2 CASRSSGGNNEQFF TGCGCCAGCAGGAGTAGCGGGGGTAACAATGAGCAGTTCTTC
TRBJ2-1 . . TRBV6-5 CASSYSWVAGGDEQFF TGTGCCAGCAGTTACTCGTGGGTGGCCGGCGGCGATGAGCAGTTCTTC
TRBJ2-1 . . TRBV7-9 CASWGPGNNYNNEQFF TGTGCCAGCTGGGGGCCGGGAAATAACTATAACAATGAGCAGTTCTTC
TRBJ2-3 . . TRBV7-3 CASSLAADTQYF TGTGCCAGCAGCTTAGCCGCAGATACGCAGTATTTT
TRBJ2-7 TRBD2 . TRBV7-2 CASSLPGGISYEQYF TGTGCCAGCAGCTTACCGGGGGGGATCTCCTACGAGCAGTACTTC
TRBJ2-7 . once TRBV19 CASSMGGYEQYF TGTGCCAGTAGTATGGGTGGTTACGAGCAGTACTTC
TRBJ2-7 . . TRBV7-9 CASSSSGHVAYEQYF TGTGCCAGCAGCTCCTCCGGACACGTCGCCTACGAGCAGTACTTC
TRBJ2-1 TRBD2 . TRBV27 CASSFQREVDEQFF TGTGCCAGCAGTTTTCAGCGGGAGGTGGATGAGCAGTTCTTC
TRBJ2-5 TRBD2 . TRBV25-1 CASSGGGGEETQYF TGTGCCAGCAGTGGGGGCGGGGGAGAAGAGACCCAGTACTTC
TRBJ2-7 TRBD1 . TRBV6-6 CASRALTGVAEQYF TGTGCCAGCAGGGCCCTGACAGGGGTGGCCGAGCAGTACTTC
TRBJ2-1 TRBD1 . TRBV11-3 CASSPDRAFDEQFF TGTGCCAGCAGCCCGGACAGGGCCTTCGATGAGCAGTTCTTC
TRBJ2-2 . . TRBV5-5 CASSLYMSPTRGGELFF TGTGCCAGCAGCTTGTACATGTCGCCCACCCGGGGCGGGGAGCTGTTTTTT
TRBJ2-3 TRBD1 . TRBV6-1 CASSEATGRGTDTQYF TGTGCCAGCAGTGAAGCGACAGGGCGGGGCACAGATACGCAGTATTTT
TRBJ2-5 TRBD1 . TRBV5-6 CASSLWGTGAGETQYF TGTGCCAGCAGCTTATGGGGGACAGGGGCCGGAGAGACCCAGTACTTC
TRBJ2-4 . . TRBV5-6 CASSLVRDLAKNIQYF TGTGCCAGCAGCTTGGTGCGGGACCTAGCCAAAAACATTCAGTACTTC
TRBJ1-1 . . TRBV5-6 CASSEPLVNTEAFF TGTGCCAGCAGTGAACCATTGGTGAACACTGAAGCTTTCTTT
TRBJ1-2 . few TRBV19 CASSRPAENYGYTF TGTGCCAGTAGCCGACCGGCAGAGAACTATGGCTACACCTTC
TRBJ2-2 TRBD1 . TRBV5-1 CASSLARQGSTGELFF TGCGCCAGCAGCTTGGCCCGACAGGGGAGCACCGGGGAGCTGTTTTTT
TRBJ1-1 TRBD1 . TRBV28 CASSQGTGTTEAFF TGTGCCAGCAGCCAAGGGACAGGGACCACTGAAGCTTTCTTT
TRBJ1-1 TRBD1 . TRBV5-4 CASSRTGDEAFF TGTGCCAGCAGCAGGACAGGGGATGAAGCTTTCTTT
TRBJ2-1 TRBD2 . TRBV27 CASSLNSREALSYNEQFF TGTGCCAGCAGTTTAAATTCGCGGGAGGCCCTCTCCTACAATGAGCAGTTCTTC
TRBJ2-3 . . TRBV18 CASSPGGDTQYF TGTGCCAGCTCCCCCGGGGGTGATACGCAGTATTTT
TRBJ2-7 . . TRBV7-2 CASSLVRTAGGEQYF TGTGCCAGCAGCTTAGTTCGGACAGCAGGAGGGGAGCAGTACTTC